This T cell receptor beta chain is from a study of cytomegalovirus exposure and HLA in healthy donors. The study's findings and limits: CMV serostatus was the sole immune exposure information available.

In germline, CDR1 is MDHEN, CDR2 SYDVKM. V trimming: 6 bases; J trimming: 6 bases; junction bases outside the gene matches: 8. CDR3 length equals 14 residues. 13 Jbeta primers and 60 Vbeta primers were used for the PCR. Some clones are missing from TCRdb's copy, which holds only in-frame ones; the method was immunoSEQ multiplex PCR. The sample holds about 110,000 clones, under 85% seen once. Note on this clone: Its antigen is not known.

The sample taken for sequencing was PBMCs. The receptor was derived from a man aged 18 to 30 in good health and CMV-seronegative. The genes are TRBV28 and TRBJ2-7; 10 bases fit TRBD1. DNA of the CDR3: TGTGCCAGCAGCCCAGGGACAGGGGCACCCGAGCAGTACTTC. Translated, it gives CASSPGTGAPEQYF. Filled out from reference TRBV28 and TRBJ2-7, the complete variable domain reads DVKVTQSSRYLVKRTGEKVFLECVQDMDHENMFWYRQDPGLGLRLIYFSYDVKMKEKGDIPEGYSVSREKKERFSLILESASTNQTSMYLCASSPGTGAPEQYFGPGTRLTVT.